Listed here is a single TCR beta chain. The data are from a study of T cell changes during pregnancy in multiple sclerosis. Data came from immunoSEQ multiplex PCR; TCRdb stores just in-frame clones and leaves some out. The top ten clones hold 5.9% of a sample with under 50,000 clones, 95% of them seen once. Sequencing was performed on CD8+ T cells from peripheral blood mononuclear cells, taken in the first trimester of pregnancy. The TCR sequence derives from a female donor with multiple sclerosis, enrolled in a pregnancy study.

As DNA, the CDR3 is TGCGCCAGCAGCCAAGTGGGCCAGGGTCCCGAAGCTTTCTTT. Translating it yields CASSQVGQGPEAFF. This chain uses TRBV4-1 with TRBJ1-1; D is possibly TRBD1 (5 bases). This CDR3 region has 14 residues. Trimming stripped 1 base from V and 8 bases from J, with 14 bases between. The germline V gene encodes CDR1 MGHRA and CDR2 YSYEKL.